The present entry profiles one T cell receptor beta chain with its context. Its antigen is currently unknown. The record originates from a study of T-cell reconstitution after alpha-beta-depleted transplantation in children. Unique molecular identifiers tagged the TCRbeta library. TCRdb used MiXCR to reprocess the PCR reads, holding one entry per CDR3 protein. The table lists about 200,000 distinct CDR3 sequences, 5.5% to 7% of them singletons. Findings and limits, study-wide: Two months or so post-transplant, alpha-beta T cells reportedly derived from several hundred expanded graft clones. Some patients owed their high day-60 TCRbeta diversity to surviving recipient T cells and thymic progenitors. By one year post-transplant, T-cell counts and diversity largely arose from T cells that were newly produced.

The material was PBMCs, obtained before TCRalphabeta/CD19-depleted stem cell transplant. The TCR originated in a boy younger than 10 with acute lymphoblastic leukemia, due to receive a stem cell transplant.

This CDR3 reads CATSLGTATNYGYTF. Written as DNA, the CDR3 is TGTGCCACCAGCCTCGGGACAGCGACAAACTATGGCTACACCTTC. The genes are TRBV15 and TRBJ1-2, with TRBD1 matching over 7 bases. This CDR3 has 15 residues. CDR1 and CDR2 (germline): LNHNV, YYDKDF (reference sequence). Trimming took 5 bases from V and 2 from J; bases not matched to a gene: 8.